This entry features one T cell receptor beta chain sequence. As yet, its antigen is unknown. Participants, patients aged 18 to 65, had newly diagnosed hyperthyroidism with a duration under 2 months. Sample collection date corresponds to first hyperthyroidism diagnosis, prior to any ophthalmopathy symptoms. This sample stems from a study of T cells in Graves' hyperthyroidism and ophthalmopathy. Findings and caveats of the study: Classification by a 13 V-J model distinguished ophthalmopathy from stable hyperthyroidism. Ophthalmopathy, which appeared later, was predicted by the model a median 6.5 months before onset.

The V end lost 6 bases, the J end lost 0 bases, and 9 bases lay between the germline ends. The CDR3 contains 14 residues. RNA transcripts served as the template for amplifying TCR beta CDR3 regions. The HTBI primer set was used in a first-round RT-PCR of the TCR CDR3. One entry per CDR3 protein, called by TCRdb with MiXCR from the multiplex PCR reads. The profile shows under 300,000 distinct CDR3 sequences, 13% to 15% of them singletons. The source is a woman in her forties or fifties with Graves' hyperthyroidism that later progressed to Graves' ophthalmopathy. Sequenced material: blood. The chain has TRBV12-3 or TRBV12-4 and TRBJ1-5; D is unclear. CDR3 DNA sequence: TGTGCCAGCAGCAGGTCAGATAGCAATCAGCCCCAGCATTTT. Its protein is CASSRSDSNQPQHF.